This record concerns one T cell receptor beta chain sequence. This specimen comes from a study of blood T cell repertoires in COVID-19. The wider study: Sources were T cells, B-cell-depleted T cells, or PBMCs; the material itself was cDNA or gDNA.

Source study methods: Estimates of nucleated cell counts were drawn from the amplification of reference gene primers. Sequenced by immunoSEQ multiplex PCR; TCRdb stores in-frame clones only, minus some. The V and J calls and clone size are taken from that table; D and trimming were inferred from the DNA. Counted here are roughly 120,000 clones, over 70% occurring once; the ten biggest clones make up 25% to 35%. The TCR sequence derives from a woman in her 70s with acute or convalescent COVID-19. The sample taken for sequencing was peripheral blood.

CDR3 protein: CASSVQGMNTEAFF. CDR3 DNA: TGTGCCAGCAGCGTGCAGGGTATGAACACTGAAGCTTTCTTT. This chain uses TRBV14 with TRBJ1-1; possible D gene TRBD1, 5 bases. Trimming took 5 bases from V and 0 from J, leaving 10 bases between them. The CDR3 spans 14 residues. CDR1 and CDR2 from the germline V gene are SGHDN and FVKESK.